The 3 T cell receptor beta chains below come from one sample, sequenced in a study of blood T cell repertoires in COVID-19. Only in-frame clones appear in the TCRdb table, and some are missing; sequencing was by immunoSEQ multiplex PCR. The sample carries fewer than 200,000 clones, more than 70% recorded once. Material for sequencing was peripheral blood. Receptors originate from an older woman who had recovered from COVID-19.

The rearrangement uses TRBV27 and TRBJ2-1; a weak D match, TRBD2 (5 bases). V was cut by 5 bases and J by 4 bases, with 9 bases left in between. In germline, CDR1 is MNHEY, CDR2 SMNVEV (reference sequence). The CDR3 totals 13 residues. CDR3 DNA sequence: TGTGCCAGCAGTGTGAAGCGGTACAATGAGCAGTTCTTC. Translation: CASSVKRYNEQFF.

V gene TRBV29-1 combines with J gene TRBJ2-5, with TRBD2 identical over 10 bases. V was pared by 7 bases and J by 5 bases, with 4 bases of the junction left unmatched. Germline V gives CDR1 SQVTM, CDR2 ANQGSEA. The CDR3 covers 12 residues. The CDR3 loop is CSGRGLAETQYF. DNA for the CDR3: TGCAGCGGGAGGGGACTAGCGGAGACCCAGTACTTC.

This chain connects TRBV9 to TRBJ2-5; D is possibly TRBD2 (5 bases). Germline CDR1 SGDLS, CDR2 YYNGEE. The CDR3 extends over 15 amino acids. V was pared by 0 bases and J by 7 bases, with 16 bases between. The CDR3 DNA follows: TGTGCCAGCAGCGTAGGGGCGGAGGCGGTGGTGACCCAGTACTTC. Residues: CASSVGAEAVVTQYF.